This T cell receptor (beta chain) was identified during a study of identical twins. Germline CDR1 and CDR2: SGHDT and YYEEEE. The CDR3 is 16 amino acids. V was pared by 1 base and J by 1 base, with 14 bases between. TCRdb itself ran the 5' RACE reads through MiXCR, one entry per CDR3 protein. The table includes 1.5 million to 2 million distinct CDR3 sequences, about 30% detected once. The rearrangement uses TRBV5-6 and TRBJ2-5; D possibly uses TRBD1 or TRBD2 (5 bases each). The sequence derives from a newborn girl in good health. Specimen: cord blood. The CDR3 here is CASSLLGRGPQETQYF. The DNA for the CDR3 is TGTGCCAGCAGCTTGTTAGGCCGGGGCCCCCAAGAGACCCAGTACTTC.